Below, one T cell receptor beta chain is given with its context. The target antigen is unknown. Trimming cost V 0 bases and J 4 bases, with 13 bases left between them. The V gene's germline CDR1 is SGDLS and CDR2 YYNGEE. This CDR3 spans 15 amino acids. Researchers tagged individual cDNA molecules with unique molecular identifiers. TCRdb redid the calling of the 5' RACE reads with MiXCR, one entry per CDR3 protein. The sample contains around 40,000 distinct CDR3 sequences, under 8% of which appear only once. This sample is part of a study of early T cells in non-severe SARS-CoV-2 infection. Across the study: With bulk RNA from unsorted whole blood as input, sequencing yielded unpaired chains. Points from the study as a whole: Using VDJdb, the matching emphasized anti-spike CD8 responses while missing private and CD4 specificities.

V gene TRBV9 combines with J gene TRBJ2-5; perhaps TRBD1 as D (5 bases). The TCR originated in an adult who was a healthcare worker with PCR-confirmed SARS-CoV-2 infection or an uninfected control (not recorded which). The source material was whole blood. CDR3 sequence (DNA): TGTGCCAGCAGCGTAGATGCAGGGATCGGAGAGACCCAGTACTTC. Translated: CASSVDAGIGETQYF.